Each of the 5 T cell receptor beta chains below was sequenced from the same sample in a study of shared clonotypes between healthy human individuals. In the naive CD8 group, cells lacked CD45RO and were positively selected for CCR7, so terminally differentiated effector memory CD45RA+ cells were left out. This table comes from immunoSEQ multiplex PCR, and its TCRdb copy is limited to in-frame clones, with some not included. The sample holds 2 million or so clones, around 96% seen once. Sequencing input: naive CD8+ T cells sorted from blood. The receptors derive from a man aged 18 to 29 in good health.

The chain has TRBV6-1 and TRBJ2-7, with 10 nucleotides matching TRBD1. The junction had 6 bases not matched to a gene; V was cut back by 4 bases and J by 3 bases. CDR1 is MNHNS and CDR2 is SASEGT in the germline V gene. This CDR3 contains 15 residues. The CDR3: CASSVGTGVGYEQYF. In DNA, the CDR3 is TGTGCCAGCAGTGTTGGGACAGGGGTTGGCTACGAGCAGTACTTC.

The genes are TRBV11-2 and TRBJ2-3; D may match TRBD1 or TRBD2 (5 bases each). Germline V gene lookup returns CDR1 SGHAT and CDR2 FQNNGV. CDR3 length: 13 residues. The V end lost 4 bases, the J end lost 7 bases, and 12 bases lay between the germline ends. The CDR3 loop reads CASSSGRVNTQYF. In nucleotides, the CDR3 is TGTGCCAGCAGCTCGGGACGGGTTAATACGCAGTATTTT. Full variable domain (outside the CDR3, taken from reference TRBV11-2 and TRBJ2-3): EAGVAQSPRYKIIEKRQSVAFWCNPISGHATLYWYQQILGQGPKLLIQFQNNGVVDDSQLPKDRFSAERLKGVDSTLKIQPAKLEDSAVYLCASSSGRVNTQYFGPGTRLTVL.

The rearrangement joins TRBV7-9 to TRBJ1-2; D gene uncertain. Germline values: CDR1 SEHNR, CDR2 FQNEAQ (reference sequence). V was cut by 7 bases and J by 8 bases, with 14 bases left in between. This CDR3 has 12 amino acids. CDR3 sequence (DNA): TGTGCCAGCAACCAGCCTGAAGGCGGCTACACCTTC. It specifies CASNQPEGGYTF.

V is TRBV7-9 and J is TRBJ1-4; D gene ambiguous. The CDR3 runs 12 residues. The V end lost 2 bases, the J end lost 11 bases, and 9 bases lay between the germline ends. CDR1 and CDR2 from the germline V gene are SEHNR and FQNEAQ (reference sequence). In nucleotides, the CDR3 is TGTGCCAGCAGCTTACTGGTGGATAAACTGTTTTTT. Amino acid sequence: CASSLLVDKLFF. Using reference TRBV7-9 and TRBJ1-4 for the parts outside the CDR3, the full variable domain is DTGVSQNPRHKITKRGQNVTFRCDPISEHNRLYWYRQTLGQGPEFLTYFQNEAQLEKSRLLSDRFSAERPKGSFSTLEIQRTEQGDSAMYLCASSLLVDKLFFGSGTQLSVL.

V gene TRBV6-5 combines with J gene TRBJ2-5; perhaps TRBD1 as D (6 bases). The germline CDR1 and CDR2 sequences are MNHEY and SVGAGI. This CDR3 is 14 amino acids long. Trimming shortened V by 4 bases and J by 2 bases, and 11 bases separated the two germline ends. The CDR3 loop reads CASSSGQPQETQYF. The CDR3 DNA is TGTGCCAGCAGTTCCGGACAGCCACAAGAGACCCAGTACTTC.